Presented here are 18 T cell receptor beta chains from one specimen sequenced in a study of T cell responses to AZD1222 COVID-19 vaccine. TCRdb's copy holds only in-frame clones and misses some; the assay was immunoSEQ multiplex PCR. The sample yields 110,000 to 150,000 clones, about 92% seen once. Sequencing was performed on peripheral blood, taken on day 0 of AZD1222 vaccination. These receptors were collected from an adult in good health.

The chain is built from TRBV4-2 and TRBJ2-7; maybe TRBD1 (5 bases). Germline loops: CDR1 LGHNA, CDR2 YNFKEQ. Trimming stripped 4 bases from V and 6 bases from J, with 10 bases between. CDR3 length: 12 amino acids. The CDR3 is CASSLDRGEQYF. Here the CDR3 DNA reads TGTGCCAGCAGCCTGGATAGGGGCGAGCAGTACTTC.

The chain links TRBV6-5 to TRBJ1-5; D remains ambiguous. Looked up from germline, CDR1 is MNHEY and CDR2 is SVGAGI. There are 13 residues in the CDR3. The germline V and J ends were trimmed by 2 bases and 10 bases, with 12 bases remaining between them. CDR3 sequence: CASSYTRLAPQHF. CDR3 DNA sequence: TGTGCCAGCAGTTACACCCGACTTGCCCCCCAGCATTTT.

This chain joins TRBV4-2 and TRBJ1-4; a possible D gene is TRBD1 (5 bases). Trimming cost V 8 bases and J 8 bases, with 15 bases left between them. Germline V CDR1 and CDR2: LGHNA, YNFKEQ. There are 13 residues in the CDR3. CDR3 residues: CASQGVIGEKLFF. The CDR3 DNA follows: TGTGCCAGCCAAGGGGTTATTGGGGAAAAACTGTTTTTT.

The chain employs TRBV29-1 and TRBJ1-1; 9 nucleotides line up with TRBD1. The CDR3 extends over 15 amino acids. J gave up 0 bases and V 6 bases, and 8 bases lay outside the gene matches. Germline V gives CDR1 SQVTM, CDR2 ANQGSEA. CDR3 protein: CSVVHRGPMNTEAFF. The CDR3 DNA is TGCAGCGTCGTACACAGGGGGCCTATGAACACTGAAGCTTTCTTT.

The genes are TRBV5-1 and TRBJ1-2; 9 nucleotides line up with TRBD1. The CDR3 has 18 amino acids. The trim removed 4 bases at V and 0 bases at J, leaving 13 bases unmatched. Germline CDR1 and CDR2: SGHRS and YFSETQ. CDR3: CASSRHAGQGAANYGYTF. The CDR3 bases are TGCGCCAGCAGCCGCCATGCGGGACAGGGAGCGGCTAACTATGGCTACACCTTC.

The chain has TRBV7-9 and TRBJ1-6; D possibly corresponds to TRBD1 (6 bases). This CDR3 comprises 16 residues. Germline V CDR1 and CDR2: SEHNR, FQNEAQ (reference sequence). Trimming took 5 bases from V and 4 from J, leaving 15 bases between them. CDR3 nucleotides: TGTGCCAGCAGCGACACCGGAAGGGGGTATAATTCACCCCTCCACTTT. The encoded protein is CASSDTGRGYNSPLHF.

The gene calls are TRBV5-6 and TRBJ1-3; D is undetermined. This CDR3 spans 14 amino acids. The V end was cut by 4 bases, the J end by 4 bases, with 12 bases between. CDR1 and CDR2 from the germline V gene are SGHDT and YYEEEE. CDR3 DNA sequence: TGTGCCAGCAGCCGCGCTACCTCGGGAAACACCATATATTTT. Protein sequence: CASSRATSGNTIYF.

This clone was counted between two and nine times. The V and J genes are TRBV7-9 and TRBJ1-2, with D possibly being TRBD1 (5 bases). The CDR3 consists of 14 residues. Per the germline V gene, CDR1 is SEHNR and CDR2 is FQNEAQ (reference sequence). V was cut by 0 bases and J by 8 bases, with 13 bases left in between. CDR3 bases: TGTGCCAGCAGCTTAGCGTCAGGGATCAGGGGCTACACCTTC. It encodes CASSLASGIRGYTF.

The chain combines TRBV4-1 with TRBJ2-5; D remains ambiguous. V shed 3 bases and J shed 4 bases, with 9 bases lying between them. CDR3 size: 13 residues. Germline V gene data show CDR1 as MGHRA and CDR2 as YSYEKL. The CDR3 protein is CASSHPGPETQYF. The CDR3 DNA reads as TGCGCCAGCAGCCATCCCGGACCAGAGACCCAGTACTTC.

The chain employs TRBV7-9 and TRBJ2-3, with D possibly being TRBD1 or TRBD2 (5 bases each). V was shortened by 5 bases and J by 3 bases, with 15 bases between the two germline ends. The germline CDR1 and CDR2 sequences are SEHNR and FQNEAQ (reference sequence). The CDR3 is 15 amino acids. CDR3 loop: CASSPRGLATDTQYF. The DNA of the CDR3 is TGTGCCAGCAGCCCGAGGGGTCTTGCAACAGATACGCAGTATTTT.

This clone appeared a single time. The CDR3 bases are TGTGCCAGCAGCCAAGCGGGCACCTATCAGCCCCAGCATTTT. As protein: CASSQAGTYQPQHF. This sequence joins TRBV3-1 (or the pseudogene TRBV3-2) and TRBJ1-5; D ambiguous. V shed 1 base and J shed 5 bases, with 9 bases lying between them. The CDR3 has 14 amino acids. Germline V CDR1 and CDR2: LGHDT, YNNKEL (reference sequence).

The chain joins TRBV3-1 (or the pseudogene TRBV3-2) to TRBJ2-5; 16 nucleotides align to TRBD2. The V gene's germline CDR1 is LGHDT and CDR2 YNNKEL (reference sequence). V lost 1 base, J lost 0 bases, and 5 bases stayed unmatched. The CDR3 sequence is 19 residues long. CDR3 DNA sequence: TGTGCCAGCAGCCAAGTGGGGACTAGCGGGGGGGCGTACCAAGAGACCCAGTACTTC. Its translation: CASSQVGTSGGAYQETQYF.

The CDR3 nucleotides are TGTGCCAGCAGCTTAGGGACAGGGGCCTACGAGCAGTACTTC. Amino acids: CASSLGTGAYEQYF. The J gene is TRBJ2-7, the V gene TRBV7-6; 9 bases fit TRBD1. This CDR3 comprises 14 residues. CDR1 SGHVS and CDR2 FNYEAQ come from the germline V gene. The trim removed 1 base at V and 2 bases at J, leaving 0 bases unmatched.

This chain joins TRBV18 and TRBJ2-3, with a weak D call TRBD1 (6 bases). Germline V lookup: CDR1 KGHSH, CDR2 LQKENI. The CDR3 loop spans 14 amino acids. Trimming took off 4 bases at V and 2 bases at J, with 10 bases between the two ends. The CDR3 bases are TGTGCCAGCTCACGACCGGGACACACAGATACGCAGTATTTT. This codes for CASSRPGHTDTQYF.

The chain couples TRBV28 to TRBJ1-6; no reliable D call. Germline CDR1 MDHEN, CDR2 SYDVKM. V was pared by 6 bases and J by 7 bases, with 13 bases between. The CDR3 length is 14 residues. CDR3 sequence reads: CASRTHVANSPLHF. CDR3 sequence (DNA): TGTGCCAGCAGGACCCACGTCGCGAATTCACCCCTCCACTTT.

This clone was detected only once. The chain uses TRBV7-9 and TRBJ2-5; possible D gene TRBD2, 5 bases. The CDR3 is 14 amino acids. Looked up from germline, CDR1 is SEHNR and CDR2 is FQNEAQ (reference sequence). V lost 5 bases and J lost 2, with 12 bases in between. The CDR3 region has the DNA TGTGCCAGCAGCCCACCCCGGGGACAAGAGACCCAGTACTTC. This translates into CASSPPRGQETQYF.

The chain combines TRBV30 with TRBJ2-7; D gene unclear. Germline V CDR1 and CDR2: GTSNPN, SVGIG (reference sequence). The CDR3 runs 11 residues. V was shortened by 4 bases and J by 3 bases, with 7 bases between the two germline ends. This CDR3 reads CAWTYGYEQYF. In DNA form, the CDR3 reads TGTGCCTGGACCTACGGCTACGAGCAGTACTTC.

The V and J genes are TRBV7-8 and TRBJ1-4; D is perhaps TRBD1 (6 bases). Deletions cut 1 base from V and 8 bases from J, with 8 bases between. Germline values: CDR1 SGHVS, CDR2 FQNEAQ. The CDR3 has 13 residues. CDR3: CASSLDGGEKLFF. The DNA for the CDR3 is TGTGCCAGCAGCTTAGATGGGGGCGAAAAACTGTTTTTT.